The clone carrying this T cell receptor beta chain was observed many times. Its antigen is undetermined. The data were obtained in a study of CD8+CD57+ T cells in acquired aplastic anemia. Study results and caveats: Sharing between patients and controls was observed for around 30 CD8+ CDR3 sequences.

By flow cytometry, patients selected for sequencing had shown an expansion of CD8+CD57+ cells. Receipt of therapy had not occurred in any patient by the time of blood sampling. TCR beta VDJ and CDR3 profiling used genomic DNA as template. TCRdb redid the calling of the reads with MiXCR, one entry per CDR3 protein. Altogether 150,000 or so distinct CDR3 sequences are present, about 50% being singletons, with the ten largest covering about 31%. Per germline, CDR1 DFQATT and CDR2 SNEGSKA (reference sequence). This CDR3 is built from 15 residues. V lost 3 bases to trimming and J lost 4 bases, with 17 bases between them.

Sequencing used sorted CD4+, CD8+, or CD8+CD57+ T cells (not recorded which) from PBMCs. V is TRBV20-1 and J is TRBJ2-3; D unclear. The clonotype was recovered from a human donor with aplastic anemia. DNA of the CDR3: TGCAGTGCTAGCCCAGAGGTCCGGCCCGCAGATACGCAGTATTTT. Protein: CSASPEVRPADTQYF.